This TCR beta chain was retrieved from a study of T cell responses to AZD1222 COVID-19 vaccine. This table comes from immunoSEQ multiplex PCR, and its TCRdb copy is limited to in-frame clones, with some not included. This table has around 76,000 clones, around 83% appearing once. Specimen: peripheral blood, collected on day 0 of AZD1222 vaccination. The clonotype was recovered from an adult in good health.

CDR3 DNA: TGTGCCAGCAGTGGGGGGGTTTCCGAAGCTTTCTTT. Translating it yields CASSGGVSEAFF. The chain is built from TRBV2 and TRBJ1-1; tentative D call: TRBD1 (5 bases). From germline, CDR1 is SNHLY and CDR2 FYNNEI. V lost 4 bases, J lost 8 bases, and 11 bases lay in between. CDR3 length equals 12 residues. The full variable domain, rest sourced from reference TRBV2 and TRBJ1-1, is EPEVTQTPSHQVTQMGQEVILRCVPISNHLYFYWYRQILGQKVEFLVSFYNNEISEKSEIFDDQFSVERPDGSNFTLKIRSTKLEDSAMYFCASSGGVSEAFFGQGTRLTVV.